Each of the 27 T cell receptor beta chains below was sequenced from the same sample in a study of cytomegalovirus exposure and HLA in healthy donors. The study ran its PCR with 60 Vbeta and 13 Jbeta primers. Using immunoSEQ multiplex PCR, the repertoire was profiled, and TCRdb retains in-frame clones only, with some absent. The sample carries over 90,000 clones, around 77% recorded once. Material for sequencing was PBMCs. These receptors were collected from a middle-aged man in good health and CMV-seropositive.

The rearrangement uses TRBV7-9 and TRBJ2-1; TRBD2 aligns across 13 bases. V gave up 5 bases and J gave up 0 bases; unmatched junction bases: 4. CDR1 and CDR2 from the germline V gene are SEHNR and FQNEAQ (reference sequence). CDR3 size: 17 residues. CDR3 residues: CASSPRLAGGSYNEQFF. In DNA form, the CDR3 reads TGTGCCAGCAGCCCCCGACTAGCGGGGGGCTCCTACAATGAGCAGTTCTTC.

J is TRBJ2-5 and V is TRBV5-1; 7 nucleotides match TRBD1. The DNA end is a closer match to TRBJ2-7, so the J assignment may be wrong. The CDR3 extends over 12 amino acids. Germline-derived CDR1 and CDR2 are SGHRS and YFSETQ. This CDR3 is CASSRDSYEQYF. The CDR3 DNA reads as TGCGCCAGCAGCCGGGACAGCTACGAGCAGTACTTC.

The chain is built from TRBV6-4 and TRBJ2-1; TRBD2 aligns across 9 bases. V shed 3 bases and J 7 bases; nucleotides not matched to a gene: 4. The length of the CDR3 is 14 residues. Germline CDR1 reads MRHNA; CDR2 reads SNTAGT. CDR3 loop: CASSEAGGSNEQFF. The CDR3, as DNA: TGTGCCAGCAGTGAGGCGGGAGGGAGTAATGAGCAGTTCTTC.

To note about this clone: Compared with germline, one end of the junction differs, possibly owing to a read error. The chain recombines TRBV7-9 with TRBJ1-2; TRBD1 agrees at 7 bases. The CDR3 loop spans 14 amino acids. From germline, CDR1 is SEHNR and CDR2 FQNEAQ (reference sequence). The CDR3 sequence: CSSSPRDSNYGYTF. In DNA, the CDR3 is TGTTCCAGCAGCCCCAGGGACAGCAACTATGGCTACACCTTC.

This clone occurred a few times. The rearrangement links TRBV7-2 to TRBJ2-1; a possible D gene is TRBD1 (5 bases). The V and J ends lost 5 bases and 9 bases respectively, with 17 bases between them. This CDR3 comprises 14 residues. CDR1 is SGHTA, CDR2 FQGNSA, per germline. The CDR3 DNA sequence: TGTGCCAGCAGCCCCCCTGGGGCAGTCCCTGAGCAGTTCTTC. Protein product: CASSPPGAVPEQFF.

V usage is TRBV30 and J usage is TRBJ2-7; D unclear. Germline V lookup: CDR1 GTSNPN, CDR2 SVGIG (reference sequence). This CDR3 contains 13 residues. Deletions cut 2 bases from V and 1 base from J, with 9 bases between. CDR3 sequence: CAWSIHLSYEQYF. In nucleotides, the CDR3 is TGTGCCTGGAGTATACACCTTTCCTACGAGCAGTACTTC.

There are a few counts of this clone. The chain has TRBV6-6 and TRBJ1-5; D perhaps matches TRBD1 (5 bases). This CDR3 comprises 15 residues. Per germline, CDR1 MNHNY and CDR2 SVGAGI (reference sequence). The V gene lost 8 bases and the J gene lost 3 bases, with 17 bases spanning the gap. CDR3 bases: TGTGCCAGCGGACCCAGGGCAAATAACAATCAGCCCCAGCATTTT. Residues: CASGPRANNNQPQHF.

The gene calls are TRBV19 and TRBJ1-6, with D possibly being TRBD1 (6 bases). Germline V gene sequence: CDR1 LNHDA, CDR2 SQIVND (reference sequence). V was pared by 5 bases and J by 5 bases, with 13 bases between. The CDR3 extends over 15 amino acids. The CDR3 region is CASSRTAQDNSPLHF. Written as DNA, the CDR3 is TGTGCCAGTAGTCGGACAGCTCAGGATAATTCACCCCTCCACTTT.

This clone was recorded only once. The rearrangement links TRBV5-1 to TRBJ2-3, with 7 bases lining up with TRBD2. The CDR3 length is 16 residues. Trimming cost V 3 bases and J 0 bases; bases outside gene matches: 7. From germline, CDR1 is SGHRS and CDR2 YFSETQ. CDR3 protein: CASSSRTRISTDTQYF. The CDR3 nucleotides are TGCGCCAGCAGCTCCAGGACTAGGATAAGCACAGATACGCAGTATTTT.

The chain has TRBV9 and TRBJ2-5; 15 nucleotides align to TRBD2. CDR1 SGDLS and CDR2 YYNGEE come from the germline V gene. The CDR3 loop spans 16 amino acids. V was pared by 4 bases and J by 4 bases, with 5 bases of the junction left unmatched. CDR3 loop: CASSTPGLAGGETQYF. The CDR3 nucleotides are TGTGCCAGCAGCACCCCGGGACTAGCGGGAGGAGAGACCCAGTACTTC.

This sequence joins TRBV11-3 and TRBJ2-1, with D tentatively TRBD1 (6 bases). Germline V lookup: CDR1 SGHNT, CDR2 YENEEA. Trimming cost V 4 bases and J 4 bases, with 14 bases left between them. The CDR3 is 15 amino acids. The CDR3 DNA sequence: TGTGCCAGCAGCTCACACCCACAGGGTTACAATGAGCAGTTCTTC. The encoded protein is CASSSHPQGYNEQFF.

The J gene is TRBJ2-1, the V gene TRBV5-4, with a tentative D call TRBD2 (6 bases). CDR3 length: 15 residues. CDR1 SGHNT and CDR2 YYREEE come from the germline V gene (reference sequence). The V and J ends lost 2 bases and 5 bases respectively, with 14 bases between them. Here the CDR3 reads CASSLGLANHNEQFF. For the CDR3, the DNA is TGTGCCAGCAGCTTAGGCCTAGCGAACCACAATGAGCAGTTCTTC.

The CDR3 sequence: CASTRAGEGYTF. As DNA, the CDR3 is TGTGCCAGCACGCGGGCAGGAGAAGGCTACACCTTC. V gene TRBV6-6 combines with J gene TRBJ1-2; no definite D call. V dropped 7 bases and J dropped 8 bases, with 14 bases sitting between them. From germline, CDR1 is MNHNY and CDR2 SVGAGI (reference sequence). The CDR3 loop spans 12 amino acids.

The chain recombines TRBV28 with TRBJ2-3, with 7 bases identical to TRBD2. Germline assignment: CDR1 MDHEN and CDR2 SYDVKM. Germline trimming cut 4 bases from V and 3 bases from J; bases unmatched to any gene: 4. This CDR3 spans 14 amino acids. The CDR3 nucleotides are TGTGCCAGCAGTTCGAGGGGAGGGACAGATACGCAGTATTTT. This encodes CASSSRGGTDTQYF. Complete variable domain (other parts from reference TRBV28 and TRBJ2-3): DVKVTQSSRYLVKRTGEKVFLECVQDMDHENMFWYRQDPGLGLRLIYFSYDVKMKEKGDIPEGYSVSREKKERFSLILESASTNQTSMYLCASSSRGGTDTQYFGPGTRLTVL.

This clone has just one count. The chain is built from TRBV19 and TRBJ2-2; 7 bases align to TRBD2. Germline assignment: CDR1 LNHDA and CDR2 SQIVND (reference sequence). The CDR3 totals 14 residues. With V trimmed by 6 bases and J by 5 bases, 6 bases remained unmatched. The CDR3 loop is CASRKREGTGELFF. In DNA form, the CDR3 reads TGTGCCAGTAGGAAGCGGGAAGGTACCGGGGAGCTGTTTTTT.

The chain is built from TRBV7-3 and TRBJ2-7; no definite D call. Germline CDR1 is SGHTA and CDR2 is FQGTGA. V was clipped by 5 bases and J by 6 bases, with 11 bases between them. The CDR3 consists of 12 residues. In DNA form, the CDR3 reads TGTGCCAGCAGCCCTGGGCCCCCCGAGCAGTACTTC. It translates to CASSPGPPEQYF. The full variable domain, in which reference TRBV7-3 and TRBJ2-7 provide the parts outside the CDR3, is GAGVSQTPSNKVTEKGKYVELRCDPISGHTALYWYRQSLGQGPEFLIYFQGTGAADDSGLPNDRFFAVRPEGSVSTLKIQRTERGDSAVYLCASSPGPPEQYFGPGTRLTVT.

This clone was observed a handful of times. V gene TRBV14 combines with J gene TRBJ2-3; tentatively, D is TRBD1 (5 bases). The CDR3 spans 14 residues. The germline V and J ends were trimmed by 0 bases and 3 bases, with 7 bases remaining between them. CDR1 SGHDN and CDR2 FVKESK come from the germline V gene. The CDR3 sequence: CASSQDRGTDTQYF. The CDR3 DNA sequence: TGTGCCAGCAGCCAAGATAGGGGAACAGATACGCAGTATTTT.

V and J are TRBV4-2 and TRBJ1-2; D might be TRBD1 (6 bases). The germline V and J ends were trimmed by 4 bases and 3 bases, with 9 bases remaining between them. This CDR3 region has 13 residues. Germline CDR1 reads LGHNA; CDR2 reads YNFKEQ. CDR3 DNA sequence: TGTGCCAGCAGCCGGGGGGGCGACTATGGCTACACCTTC. It yields the protein CASSRGGDYGYTF.

V gene TRBV19 combines with J gene TRBJ1-2; TRBD1 matches 10 bases. The V gene's germline CDR1 is LNHDA and CDR2 SQIVND (reference sequence). The CDR3 covers 18 residues. Trimming at V came to 5 bases and at J to 0 bases, leaving 12 bases not matched to a gene. CDR3 DNA: TGTGCCAGTAGTGAGCGGGCGACAGGGGGCCAAGCTAACTATGGCTACACCTTC. Residues: CASSERATGGQANYGYTF.

The chain is built from TRBV4-1 and TRBJ2-7; D perhaps matches TRBD1 (5 bases). V was clipped by 1 base and J by 6 bases, with 10 bases between them. CDR3 length: 13 amino acids. The germline V gene encodes CDR1 MGHRA and CDR2 YSYEKL. The CDR3 loop is CASSQAQGREQYF. CDR3 nucleotide sequence: TGCGCCAGCAGCCAAGCGCAGGGCCGCGAGCAGTACTTC.

The CDR3 DNA sequence: TGTGCCAGCAGCTTAGGATTTAACCTAGGCACAGATACGCAGTATTTT. This encodes CASSLGFNLGTDTQYF. This rearrangement joins TRBV7-9 to TRBJ2-3; D ambiguous. The V and J ends lost 1 base and 1 base respectively, with 12 bases between them. Germline V CDR1 and CDR2: SEHNR, FQNEAQ (reference sequence). CDR3 size: 16 residues. The whole variable domain, filled in from reference TRBV7-9 and TRBJ2-3, reads DTGVSQNPRHKITKRGQNVTFRCDPISEHNRLYWYRQTLGQGPEFLTYFQNEAQLEKSRLLSDRFSAERPKGSFSTLEIQRTEQGDSAMYLCASSLGFNLGTDTQYFGPGTRLTVL.

This clone has just a few counts. One end of the junction fails to match germline, which may point to a read error. The chain links TRBV7-9 to TRBJ2-7; D is ambiguous. Germline values: CDR1 SEHNR, CDR2 FQNEAQ (reference sequence). This CDR3 region has 11 residues. The CDR3 DNA follows: TGTTCCAGCAGCGTAGGAGTCGAGCAGTACTTC. Amino acid sequence: CSSSVGVEQYF.

The genes are TRBV19 and TRBJ2-1; 12 bases are shared with TRBD2. Germline values: CDR1 LNHDA, CDR2 SQIVND (reference sequence). V trimming: 3 bases; J trimming: 0 bases; junction bases outside the gene matches: 3. CDR3 length equals 17 residues. CDR3: CASSIPGLAGSYNEQFF. The CDR3, as DNA: TGTGCCAGTAGTATCCCGGGACTAGCGGGCTCCTACAATGAGCAGTTCTTC.

This chain connects TRBV6-1 to TRBJ1-3; D unresolved. CDR3 length: 15 residues. Trimming shortened V by 8 bases and J by 2 bases, and 16 bases separated the two germline ends. CDR1 and CDR2 (germline): MNHNS, SASEGT. The CDR3 nucleotides read TGTGCCAGCGAGGGCTCCCTAAGTCCTGGAAACACCATATATTTT. Its protein is CASEGSLSPGNTIYF.

This chain links TRBV4-2 with TRBJ2-3, with 11 bases identical to TRBD2. Per the germline V gene, CDR1 is LGHNA and CDR2 is YNFKEQ. With V trimmed by 4 bases and J by 2 bases, 8 bases remained unmatched. The CDR3 length is 17 residues. This CDR3 is CASSLFLAGGPTDTQYF. The CDR3 coding sequence is TGTGCCAGCAGCCTATTTTTAGCGGGAGGGCCCACAGATACGCAGTATTTT.

The V call is TRBV11-2, the J call TRBJ1-2; 10 bases are shared with TRBD1. The germline gives CDR1 SGHAT, CDR2 FQNNGV. The CDR3 has 16 residues. The ends lost 2 bases at V and 2 bases at J; junction bases unmatched: 5. As DNA, the CDR3 is TGTGCCAGCAGCTTAAGGCGGGGACAGGGGAACTATGGCTACACCTTC. Translating it yields CASSLRRGQGNYGYTF.

Of note for this clone: No DNA is shown, since the ends of the CDR3 on it are uncertain; the CDR3 is the one TCRdb lists. V and J are TRBV21-1 and TRBJ2-7; the tabulated D call, TRBD1, remains unverified against the DNA. TRBV21-1 counts as a pseudogene. A total of 16 residues make up the CDR3, ends included. The CDR3 region is CASSKWGQGAPYEQYF.